Detailed here is one T cell receptor beta chain. Its antigen is unknown. Only in-frame clones appear in the TCRdb table, and some are missing; sequencing was by immunoSEQ multiplex PCR. The data show 20,000 to 30,000 clones, with 65% to 90% seen just once and roughly 10% held by the top ten. The data are from a study of T cells in narcolepsy. Study-level points and caveats: Autoreactive HCRT-specific and TRIB2-specific clonotypes were marked in same-patient CSF-versus-blood CD4+ comparisons.

Per the germline V gene, CDR1 is SGHDT and CDR2 is YYEEEE. Germline trimming cut 0 bases from V and 0 bases from J; bases unmatched to any gene: 4. This CDR3 has 17 residues. The material sequenced was memory (CD45RA-) CD4+ T cells from blood. This TCR was recovered from a human donor in good health. The chain links TRBV5-6 to TRBJ2-3; 10 bases agree with TRBD2. The CDR3 is CASSLVLAGVSTDTQYF. The CDR3 DNA reads TGTGCCAGCAGCTTGGTGCTAGCGGGAGTGAGCACAGATACGCAGTATTTT.